The next 15 T cell receptor beta chains were all read from a single sample in a study of blood T cell repertoires in COVID-19. Data came from immunoSEQ multiplex PCR; TCRdb stores just in-frame clones and leaves some out. The sample includes about 80,000 clones, over 80% of them seen just once. Sequencing was done on a sample of peripheral blood. These receptors originate from a man older than 75 with active or convalescent COVID-19.

The V and J genes are TRBV4-1 and TRBJ1-5; 9 positions match TRBD1. The CDR3 totals 16 residues. Losses at the gene ends were 5 bases for V and 0 bases for J; bases not matched to a gene: 5. Germline CDR1 MGHRA, CDR2 YSYEKL. The CDR3 protein is CASSSGQGPSNQPQHF. For the CDR3, the DNA is TGCGCCAGCAGCTCTGGACAGGGGCCTAGCAATCAGCCCCAGCATTTT.

The chain uses TRBV6-5 and TRBJ1-6; no firm D call. The CDR3 length is 15 residues. V shed 6 bases and J shed 8 bases, with 17 bases lying between them. The germline gives CDR1 MNHEY, CDR2 SVGAGI. The CDR3 spells CASRPPAEGYSPLHF. In DNA form, the CDR3 reads TGTGCCAGCAGGCCCCCGGCAGAGGGTTATTCACCCCTCCACTTT.

The gene calls are TRBV19 and TRBJ1-4, with 8 bases identical to TRBD1. V trimming: 5 bases; J trimming: 4 bases; junction bases outside the gene matches: 0. CDR1 LNHDA and CDR2 SQIVND come from the germline V gene (reference sequence). CDR3 length: 13 amino acids. The CDR3 is CASSGQGNEKLFF. For the CDR3, the DNA is TGTGCCAGTAGTGGACAGGGTAATGAAAAACTGTTTTTT.

This clone occurred a few times. The gene calls are TRBV7-9 and TRBJ2-5; D possibly corresponds to TRBD1 (5 bases). Germline-derived CDR1 and CDR2 are SEHNR and FQNEAQ (reference sequence). There are 11 residues in the CDR3. Trimming took 5 bases from V and 4 from J, leaving 5 bases between them. CDR3 DNA sequence: TGTGCCAGCAGCCAGGGAGAGACCCAGTACTTC. This translates into CASSQGETQYF.

This clone was picked up a small number of times. This chain uses TRBV10-2 with TRBJ1-2; TRBD1 agrees at 7 bases. V lost 7 bases to trimming and J lost 5 bases; unmatched junction nucleotides: 10. There are 14 residues in the CDR3. Per germline, CDR1 WSHSY and CDR2 SAAADI. In DNA form, the CDR3 reads TGCGCCAGCAAGGTGTCAGGGGGAAAGTATGGCTACACCTTC. The encoded protein is CASKVSGGKYGYTF.

This chain uses TRBV9 with TRBJ1-1; D gene ambiguous. The ends were cut back, 3 bases at V and 8 bases at J, with 11 bases in the middle. Germline V gene sequence: CDR1 SGDLS, CDR2 YYNGEE. The CDR3 runs to 12 residues. As DNA, the CDR3 is TGTGCCAGCAGCGCCGTCATCGGGGAAGCTTTCTTT. This translates into CASSAVIGEAFF. The whole variable domain, filled in from reference TRBV9 and TRBJ1-1, reads DSGVTQTPKHLITATGQRVTLRCSPRSGDLSVYWYQQSLDQGLQFLIQYYNGEERAKGNILERFSAQQFPDLHSELNLSSLELGDSALYFCASSAVIGEAFFGQGTRLTVV.

This clone was detected only a few times. J is TRBJ1-2 and V is TRBV5-4; no clear D. CDR1 is SGHNT and CDR2 is YYREEE in the germline V gene (reference sequence). This CDR3 contains 16 residues. Trimming took 3 bases from V and 4 from J, leaving 19 bases between them. In DNA, the CDR3 is TGTGCCAGCAGCTCCCTTTTGGCCCCTCGTTCCTATGGCTACACCTTC. It encodes CASSSLLAPRSYGYTF.

This clone was observed a single time. The chain recombines TRBV7-9 with TRBJ2-3; the D gene is possibly TRBD2 (6 bases). This CDR3 comprises 14 residues. With 3 bases removed from V and 4 bases from J, the gap between germline ends came to 11 bases. The germline V gene has CDR1 SEHNR and CDR2 FQNEAQ (reference sequence). The CDR3 spells CASSLGEAADTQYF. As DNA, the CDR3 is TGTGCCAGCAGCTTGGGGGAGGCTGCAGATACGCAGTATTTT.

This chain connects TRBV7-9 to TRBJ2-1; the match to TRBD2 covers 12 bases. V lost 8 bases to trimming and J lost 7 bases; unmatched junction nucleotides: 6. The germline V gene encodes CDR1 SEHNR and CDR2 FQNEAQ (reference sequence). CDR3 length: 14 residues. The CDR3 here is CASRTSGIVNEQFF. CDR3 nucleotides: TGTGCCAGCCGGACTAGCGGGATAGTAAATGAGCAGTTCTTC.

This rearrangement joins TRBV6-5 to TRBJ2-3, with 7 bases identical to TRBD1. V shed 0 bases and J 2 bases; nucleotides not matched to a gene: 5. Per germline, CDR1 MNHEY and CDR2 SVGAGI. The CDR3 is 16 residues long. The CDR3 DNA reads as TGTGCCAGCAGTTACTCGGCAGGGGGTTTCACAGATACGCAGTATTTT. Translating gives CASSYSAGGFTDTQYF.

The rearrangement uses TRBV6-6 and TRBJ2-3, with TRBD2 identical over 13 bases. Per germline, CDR1 MNHNY and CDR2 SVGAGI (reference sequence). V lost 4 bases and J lost 4; bases outside the gene matches: 5. The CDR3 contains 16 residues. The CDR3 nucleotides read TGTGCCAGCAGTTCGGGACTAGCGGGACTCCCAGATACGCAGTATTTT. It is translated as CASSSGLAGLPDTQYF.

This clone has just a few counts. The V gene is TRBV2, the J gene TRBJ2-1, with 10 bases matching TRBD2. The germline V gene has CDR1 SNHLY and CDR2 FYNNEI. Trimming took 8 bases from V and 6 from J; bases not matched to a gene: 10. The CDR3 consists of 15 residues. The CDR3 loop is CASSRASSGGNEQFF. The CDR3 coding sequence is TGTGCCAGCTCTCGGGCGTCTAGCGGGGGCAATGAGCAGTTCTTC.

CDR3 coding DNA: TGTGCCAGCAGTGTACAGGGGGGTCATTTCCAAGAGACCCAGTACTTC. Translation: CASSVQGGHFQETQYF. The chain is built from TRBV6-6 and TRBJ2-5, with 8 bases fitting TRBD1. The J segment lost 1 base and the V segment lost 5 bases, leaving 9 bases of the junction unmatched. Germline V lookup: CDR1 MNHNY, CDR2 SVGAGI (reference sequence). The CDR3 is 16 amino acids.

The chain uses TRBV27 and TRBJ2-1, with 9 nucleotides matching TRBD2. Germline values: CDR1 MNHEY, CDR2 SMNVEV (reference sequence). J gave up 5 bases and V 6 bases, and 14 bases lay outside the gene matches. The CDR3 totals 17 residues. CDR3 loop: CASSRARAGGVDNEQFF. DNA for the CDR3: TGTGCCAGCAGCCGTGCGAGGGCGGGAGGGGTTGACAATGAGCAGTTCTTC.

This clone has only a few counts. The DNA of the CDR3 is TGTGCCAGCAGCTCAAGAGCCGGGACAACGACCGGGGGCTACACCTTC. Residues: CASSSRAGTTTGGYTF. The chain uses TRBV3-1 (or the pseudogene TRBV3-2) and TRBJ1-2, with a tentative D call TRBD1 (6 bases). Trimming removed 5 bases from V and 8 bases from J, with 24 bases in between. The CDR3 covers 16 residues. The germline CDR1 and CDR2 sequences are LGHDT and YNNKEL (reference sequence).